The rows below give T cell receptor beta chains drawn from one sample of a study of CD8 T cells in ankylosing spondylitis. One entry per CDR3 protein results from TCRdb running MiXCR on the 5' RACE reads. The repertoire holds about 150,000 distinct CDR3 sequences, with approximately 7.3% as singletons. Sequencing was performed on blood, either unsorted or a sorted T cell fraction (not recorded which). The receptors originated from a female donor with ankylosing spondylitis or in good health (not recorded which). The CDR3 runs from the conserved cysteine through the conserved F or W. A D gene is named only where the DNA matches it firmly. Some rows mark clone size as missing; the rest say once, few, many or name a class of expanded clone.

j_call,clone_size,cdr3_length,v_call,d_call,cdr3_aa,cdr3_nt
TRBJ2-7,many,14,TRBV5-1,TRBD1,CASSLVTGTYEQYF,TGCGCCAGCAGCTTGGTGACAGGGACCTACGAGCAGTACTTC
TRBJ1-2,many,15,TRBV12-3/TRBV12-4,NA,CASSDPDLGDYGYTF,TGTGCCAGCAGTGACCCCGATTTAGGGGACTATGGCTACACCTTC
TRBJ2-7,many,12,TRBV6-2/TRBV6-3,TRBD1,CAAGQGTDEQYF,TGTGCGGCGGGACAGGGGACCGACGAGCAGTACTTC
TRBJ2-1,many,14,TRBV2,TRBD1,CASSVDRDYNEQFF,TGTGCCAGCAGTGTGGACAGGGACTACAATGAGCAGTTCTTC
TRBJ1-3,many,14,TRBV12-3/TRBV12-4,TRBD1,CASRPPGQGYTIYF,TGTGCCAGCAGACCACCGGGACAGGGGTACACCATATATTTT
TRBJ2-1,many,15,TRBV2,NA,CASRARGADYNEQFF,TGTGCCAGCAGAGCCAGGGGTGCCGACTACAATGAGCAGTTCTTC
TRBJ1-6,few,15,TRBV4-2,NA,CASSSRTVYNSPLHF,TGTGCCAGCAGCTCCAGGACAGTTTATAATTCACCCCTCCACTTT
TRBJ2-1,many,15,TRBV5-1,NA,CASNDQGVAYNEQFF,TGCGCCAGCAATGATCAAGGGGTCGCTTACAATGAGCAGTTCTTC
TRBJ2-1,many,18,TRBV20-1,TRBD2,CSARPLAGGRGFYNEQFF,TGCAGTGCTAGACCACTAGCGGGGGGGCGGGGGTTCTACAATGAGCAGTTCTTC
TRBJ2-2,many,14,TRBV20-1,TRBD1,CSAQGTGWTGELFF,TGCAGTGCTCAAGGGACAGGGTGGACCGGGGAGCTGTTTTTT
TRBJ2-1,many,14,TRBV29-1,NA,CSVVRFDRSNEQFF,TGCAGCGTTGTTAGGTTTGACAGATCCAATGAGCAGTTCTTC
TRBJ2-7,many,13,TRBV12-3/TRBV12-4,TRBD1,CASSLSGGREQYF,TGTGCCAGCAGTTTGTCAGGGGGAAGAGAGCAGTACTTC
TRBJ1-3,many,15,TRBV27,NA,CASSLIGGPGNTIYF,TGTGCCAGCAGTTTAATTGGGGGGCCTGGAAACACCATATATTTT
TRBJ2-2,many,15,TRBV20-1,TRBD2,CSASPGGTNTGELFF,TGCAGTGCTAGCCCCGGGGGGACTAACACCGGGGAGCTGTTTTTT
TRBJ2-3,many,14,TRBV5-5,TRBD2,CASTLGDYRDTQYF,TGTGCCAGCACCCTAGGGGACTATAGAGATACGCAGTATTTT
TRBJ2-7,many,12,TRBV6-5,NA,CASSGQHYEQYF,TGTGCCAGCAGCGGACAGCATTACGAGCAGTACTTC
TRBJ1-1,many,13,TRBV20-1,NA,CSASRAMNTEAFF,TGCAGTGCTAGTAGGGCTATGAACACTGAAGCTTTCTTT
TRBJ2-5,many,16,TRBV12-3/TRBV12-4,TRBD1,CASSRVGGTGQETQYF,TGTGCCAGCAGTAGAGTGGGTGGGACAGGCCAAGAGACCCAGTACTTC
TRBJ2-7,many,13,TRBV25-1,TRBD1,CASSGGQGLGQYF,TGTGCCAGCAGTGGAGGACAGGGTCTTGGGCAGTACTTC
TRBJ2-1,many,15,TRBV5-1,TRBD2,CASSSSSGTYNEQFF,TGCGCCAGCAGCTCCTCTAGCGGGACTTACAATGAGCAGTTCTTC
TRBJ2-1,many,13,TRBV7-2,NA,CASSLAGLNEQFF,TGTGCCAGCAGCTTAGCGGGTCTGAATGAGCAGTTCTTC
TRBJ1-5,many,16,TRBV12-3/TRBV12-4,NA,CASSDPGRGGNQPQHF,TGTGCCAGCAGTGACCCCGGCAGGGGAGGCAATCAGCCCCAGCATTTT
TRBJ2-4,many,14,TRBV20-1,NA,CSASPETTKNIQYF,TGCAGTGCTAGTCCTGAGACAACAAAAAACATTCAGTACTTC
TRBJ2-1,many,14,TRBV24-1,TRBD2,CATSDTSGGNEQFF,TGTGCCACCAGTGACACATCGGGGGGGAATGAGCAGTTCTTC
TRBJ1-3,many,18,TRBV7-9,TRBD1,CASSSDFRDRGLGNTIYF,TGTGCCAGCAGCTCTGATTTCCGGGACAGGGGGCTTGGAAACACCATATATTTT
TRBJ2-3,many,15,TRBV7-3,TRBD1,CASSSQGALSSTQYF,TGTGCCAGCAGCTCCCAGGGGGCCCTTTCCAGCACGCAGTATTTT
TRBJ2-3,many,16,TRBV12-3/TRBV12-4,NA,CASSFGQPISTDTQYF,TGTGCCAGCAGTTTTGGTCAACCCATAAGCACAGATACGCAGTATTTT
TRBJ2-3,few,16,TRBV7-9,TRBD2,CASSLGSTGGTDTQYF,TGTGCCAGCAGCTTAGGGTCAACCGGGGGGACAGATACGCAGTATTTT
TRBJ2-1,many,15,TRBV7-2,TRBD1,CASSLATGAYNEQFF,TGTGCCAGCAGCTTAGCTACAGGGGCTTACAATGAGCAGTTCTTC
TRBJ2-7,many,15,TRBV5-1,NA,CASSLVLGIGYEQYF,TGCGCCAGCAGCTTGGTGTTAGGGATCGGCTACGAGCAGTACTTC
TRBJ2-3,few,12,TRBV9,TRBD1,CASSIPGQTQYF,TGTGCCAGCAGCATACCGGGACAGACGCAGTATTTT
TRBJ1-2,many,15,TRBV4-1,TRBD1,CASSPEAGGGYGYTF,TGCGCCAGCAGCCCTGAAGCAGGGGGCGGTTATGGCTACACCTTC
TRBJ2-3,many,14,TRBV7-3,NA,CASSLNRPPDTQYF,TGTGCCAGCAGCTTAAATCGACCGCCAGATACGCAGTATTTT
TRBJ2-7,many,15,TRBV20-1,NA,CSARDWRGGWDEQYF,TGCAGTGCTAGAGATTGGAGGGGGGGCTGGGACGAGCAGTACTTC
TRBJ2-5,NA,14,TRBV12-3/TRBV12-4,NA,CASSFIGGGGTQYF,TGTGCCAGCAGTTTTATAGGCGGAGGGGGGACCCAGTACTTC
TRBJ2-5,many,16,TRBV4-1,TRBD1,CASSQVHRGSGETQYF,TGCGCCAGCAGCCAAGTTCACAGGGGATCTGGTGAGACCCAGTACTTC
TRBJ2-3,many,15,TRBV6-5,NA,CASSYRGVSADTQYF,TGTGCCAGCAGTTATAGGGGCGTTTCGGCAGATACGCAGTATTTT
TRBJ1-4,many,16,TRBV11-2,NA,CASSLVGGLANEKLFF,TGTGCCAGCAGCTTAGTAGGGGGGTTGGCTAATGAAAAACTGTTTTTT
TRBJ2-4,many,12,TRBV20-1,TRBD1,CSAGTGENIQYF,TGCAGTGCCGGGACAGGAGAAAACATTCAGTACTTC
TRBJ2-2,many,15,TRBV20-1,NA,CSARDLGEDTGELFF,TGCAGTGCTAGAGATCTTGGGGAAGACACCGGGGAGCTGTTTTTT
TRBJ1-2,many,17,TRBV3-1,NA,CASSQDLETARRRGYTF,TGTGCCAGCAGCCAAGATCTTGAGACGGCGCGCCGACGTGGCTACACCTTC
TRBJ1-5,many,15,TRBV5-1,TRBD1,CASSLSAGGNQPQHF,TGCGCCAGCAGCTTGAGCGCAGGGGGTAATCAGCCCCAGCATTTT
TRBJ2-3,many,15,TRBV9,NA,CASSAGPLGRDTQYF,TGTGCCAGCAGCGCAGGGCCACTAGGGAGGGATACGCAGTATTTT
TRBJ2-3,many,15,TRBV12-3/TRBV12-4,NA,CASSLRDGSTDTQYF,TGTGCCAGCAGCCTCCGGGACGGAAGCACAGATACGCAGTATTTT
TRBJ2-2,many,16,TRBV9,NA,CASSVGAGKDNGELFF,TGTGCCAGCAGCGTAGGGGCAGGGAAAGACAACGGGGAGCTGTTTTTT
TRBJ1-1,once,15,TRBV11-1,TRBD1,CTSSPRDRATTEAFF,TGTACCAGCAGCCCCAGGGACAGGGCGACCACTGAAGCTTTCTTT
TRBJ2-3,many,16,TRBV18,TRBD2,CASSPLSGGRTDTQYF,TGTGCCAGCTCACCACTCAGCGGGGGGCGCACAGATACGCAGTATTTT
TRBJ1-1,many,14,TRBV27,NA,CASSSRPGDTEAFF,TGTGCCAGCAGTTCCAGACCAGGGGACACTGAAGCTTTCTTT
TRBJ2-5,many,14,TRBV6-1,NA,CASSRTHSQETQYF,TGTGCCAGCTCGCGGACGCATTCCCAAGAGACCCAGTACTTC
TRBJ1-5,many,15,TRBV5-1,NA,CASSLDGGGTQPQHF,TGCGCCAGCAGCTTGGACGGAGGCGGGACTCAGCCCCAGCATTTT
TRBJ2-2,many,16,TRBV20-1,NA,CSARGTTSSNTGELFF,TGCAGTGCTAGGGGTACAACGAGTTCGAACACCGGGGAGCTGTTTTTT